Below, 21 T cell receptor beta chains from the same sample are listed, as sequenced in a study of cytomegalovirus exposure and HLA in healthy donors. Vbeta (60) and Jbeta (13) primers were used in the PCR. Some clones are missing from TCRdb's copy, which holds only in-frame ones; the method was immunoSEQ multiplex PCR. The table records about 150,000 clones, around 85% of them present only once. The specimen sequenced was PBMCs. These receptors were collected from a boy aged 2 to 10 in good health and CMV-seronegative.

The chain uses TRBV6-1 and TRBJ2-6, with 10 nucleotides matching TRBD1. The CDR3 spans 18 residues. The V gene's germline CDR1 is MNHNS and CDR2 SASEGT. V shed 3 bases, J shed 1 base, and the junction held 6 bases outside the gene matches. The CDR3 sequence is CASSDRQGAMSGANVLTF. For the CDR3, the DNA is TGTGCCAGCAGTGACCGACAGGGGGCCATGTCTGGGGCCAACGTCCTGACTTTC.

The rearrangement uses TRBV5-1 and TRBJ2-3; 8 bases are a match to TRBD2. Germline-derived CDR1 and CDR2 are SGHRS and YFSETQ. This CDR3 is 15 amino acids long. The V segment lost 5 bases and the J segment 4 bases; nucleotides outside the gene matches: 9. DNA for the CDR3: TGCGCCAGCAGAGAGTTACGGCGGGAGGCAGATACGCAGTATTTT. It is translated as CASRELRREADTQYF.

V gene TRBV2 combines with J gene TRBJ2-7; the D is unclear. Trimming pared 5 bases from V and 3 bases from J, leaving 5 bases between. CDR3 size: 11 residues. Germline V gene lookup returns CDR1 SNHLY and CDR2 FYNNEI. The CDR3 DNA reads as TGTGCCAGCAGTAGTTACTACGAGCAGTACGTC. Translated, it gives CASSSYYEQYV.

The chain uses TRBV2 and TRBJ2-2, with TRBD1 matching over 11 bases. V trimming: 4 bases; J trimming: 5 bases; junction bases outside the gene matches: 6. Germline assignment: CDR1 SNHLY and CDR2 FYNNEI. The CDR3 is made up of 16 amino acids. The CDR3 here is CASSALGQGGTGELFF. The CDR3 coding sequence is TGTGCCAGCAGTGCCCTGGGACAGGGGGGGACCGGGGAGCTGTTTTTT.

The chain combines TRBV10-3 with TRBJ1-6; D gene uncertain. Germline assignment: CDR1 ENHRY and CDR2 SYGVKD. The CDR3 is 18 amino acids. Trimming cost V 4 bases and J 8 bases, with 24 bases left between them. CDR3 in amino acids: CAISVTLIWEGGYSPLHF. The CDR3, as DNA: TGTGCCATCAGTGTAACCCTCATTTGGGAGGGAGGGTATTCACCCCTCCACTTT.

V and J are TRBV6-5 and TRBJ2-7; possibly TRBD2 for D (5 bases). Germline CDR1 reads MNHEY; CDR2 reads SVGAGI. This CDR3 has 13 residues. With 6 bases removed from V and 0 bases from J, the gap between germline ends came to 9 bases. CDR3 protein: CASSERFSYEQYF. The CDR3 DNA reads TGTGCCAGCAGCGAGCGGTTCTCCTACGAGCAGTACTTC.

This chain uses TRBV5-5 with TRBJ2-5, with 11 bases lining up with TRBD1. CDR3 size: 16 residues. V shed 4 bases and J 0 bases; nucleotides not matched to a gene: 5. Per germline, CDR1 SGHKS and CDR2 YYEKEE (reference sequence). CDR3 in DNA: TGTGCCAGCAGCATAACGGGACAGGGGGACCAAGAGACCCAGTACTTC. Translated: CASSITGQGDQETQYF.

The V call is TRBV6-7, the J call TRBJ2-7; 10 bases fit TRBD2. TRBV6-7 is filed as an ORF, its function uncertain. The V and J ends lost 4 bases and 2 bases, in that order; junction bases with no gene match: 2. The CDR3 extends over 14 amino acids. CDR3 region: CASSSSGSPYEQYF. DNA for the CDR3: TGTGCCAGCAGTTCTAGCGGGAGCCCCTACGAGCAGTACTTC.

The chain links TRBV27 to TRBJ2-6; 9 positions agree with TRBD1. CDR1 MNHEY and CDR2 SMNVEV come from the germline V gene (reference sequence). The ends lost 6 bases at V and 0 bases at J; junction bases unmatched: 3. CDR3 size: 16 residues. CDR3 amino acids: CASRPTGGSGANVLTF. The DNA for the CDR3 is TGTGCCAGCAGACCGACAGGGGGCTCTGGGGCCAACGTCCTGACTTTC.

The rearrangement links TRBV5-1 to TRBJ1-2; the match to TRBD1 covers 9 bases. J was trimmed by 6 bases and V by 0 bases; bases with no gene match: 6. The CDR3 loop spans 15 amino acids. CDR1 is SGHRS, CDR2 YFSETQ, per germline. The CDR3 DNA sequence: TGCGCCAGCAGCTTGGTTGGGACAGGGCACGATGGCTACACCTTC. Translation: CASSLVGTGHDGYTF.

The chain combines TRBV10-3 with TRBJ2-3, with 11 bases aligning to TRBD2. CDR1 and CDR2 from the germline V gene are ENHRY and SYGVKD. The trim removed 2 bases at V and 2 bases at J, leaving 24 bases unmatched. The CDR3 totals 23 residues. CDR3 coding DNA: TGTGCCATCAGTGAGCCGAGAGGGGGGGTAGCGGGGGGGCTTCTTGGAGTCACAGATACGCAGTATTTT. This codes for CAISEPRGGVAGGLLGVTDTQYF.

This clone was recorded only once. The J gene is TRBJ2-7, the V gene TRBV5-1, with TRBD2 as a possible D gene (6 bases). The CDR3 has 13 amino acids. The germline V gene has CDR1 SGHRS and CDR2 YFSETQ. Trimming left V 0 bases short and J 3 bases short, with 7 bases between. CDR3 sequence reads: CASSLGDFYEQYF. The CDR3 region has the DNA TGCGCCAGCAGCTTGGGGGACTTCTACGAGCAGTACTTC.

The rearrangement joins TRBV7-6 to TRBJ2-2; maybe TRBD2 (6 bases). Germline V CDR1 and CDR2: SGHVS, FNYEAQ. This CDR3 is built from 16 residues. V lost 1 base, J lost 4 bases, and 13 bases lay in between. CDR3 bases: TGTGCCAGCAGCTTAGAGGACTACCCTCTCACCGGGGAGCTGTTTTTT. Its translation is CASSLEDYPLTGELFF.

The rearrangement uses TRBV19 and TRBJ1-5; D is possibly TRBD1 (6 bases). The germline V gene encodes CDR1 LNHDA and CDR2 SQIVND (reference sequence). The CDR3 runs 16 residues. The V end was cut by 6 bases, the J end by 2 bases, with 17 bases between. DNA for the CDR3: TGTGCCAGTAGCGCTTCAGGGGCTCGGGGCAATCAGCCCCAGCATTTT. Translation: CASSASGARGNQPQHF.

J is TRBJ1-4 and V is TRBV2; no firm D call. Deletions cut 8 bases from V and 0 bases from J, with 10 bases between. CDR1 and CDR2 (germline): SNHLY, FYNNEI. The length of the CDR3 is 14 residues. CDR3 loop: CASERGSTNEKLFF. Here the CDR3 DNA reads TGTGCCAGCGAGAGAGGGTCAACTAATGAAAAACTGTTTTTT.

Turning to this clone: The identical CDR3 is also encoded by other nucleotide sequences in the sample. J is TRBJ1-1 and V is TRBV29-1; unclear D gene. The V gene's germline CDR1 is SQVTM and CDR2 ANQGSEA. Deletions cut 4 bases from V and 2 bases from J, with 8 bases between. This CDR3 has 12 residues. The CDR3: CSVGRVNTEAFF. CDR3 in DNA: TGCAGCGTTGGGCGGGTCAACACTGAAGCTTTCTTT.

The chain is built from TRBV18 and TRBJ1-2; 7 bases align to TRBD1. CDR1 is KGHSH, CDR2 LQKENI, per germline. V dropped 0 bases and J dropped 4; count of bases not matched to a gene: 11. The CDR3 is 17 residues long. CDR3 residues: CASSPPGQQGGLYGYTF. CDR3 coding DNA: TGTGCCAGCTCACCACCCGGACAGCAAGGGGGCCTCTATGGCTACACCTTC.

The V and J genes are TRBV18 and TRBJ1-2; 8 nucleotides match TRBD1. The trim removed 4 bases at V and 7 bases at J, leaving 5 bases unmatched. The CDR3 extends over 13 amino acids. CDR1 is KGHSH, CDR2 LQKENI, per germline. CDR3 DNA sequence: TGTGCCAGCTCACGGACAGGGCTGGGTGGCTACACCTTC. Its protein product is CASSRTGLGGYTF.

The chain combines TRBV19 with TRBJ1-2; TRBD1 matches 10 bases. The germline gives CDR1 LNHDA, CDR2 SQIVND (reference sequence). The CDR3 loop spans 14 amino acids. Unmatched junction bases numbered 7, after V lost 6 bases and J lost 6 bases. The CDR3 DNA sequence: TGTGCCAGTAGGCGACAGGGGGCATCGGATGGCTACACCTTC. Its protein product is CASRRQGASDGYTF. Full variable domain (missing parts from reference TRBV19 and TRBJ1-2): DGGITQSPKYLFRKEGQNVTLSCEQNLNHDAMYWYRQDPGQGLRLIYYSQIVNDFQKGDIAEGYSVSREKKESFPLTVTSAQKNPTAFYLCASRRQGASDGYTFGSGTRLTVV.

The chain links TRBV7-9 to TRBJ2-1; D is perhaps TRBD1 (6 bases). The V gene's germline CDR1 is SEHNR and CDR2 FQNEAQ (reference sequence). V was shortened by 4 bases and J by 9 bases, with 10 bases between the two germline ends. The CDR3 has 12 amino acids. CDR3 DNA sequence: TGTGCCAGCAGCTCACAGGGCAGTGAGCAGTTCTTC. It encodes CASSSQGSEQFF. The entire variable domain, with the rest obtained from reference TRBV7-9 and TRBJ2-1, is as follows: DTGVSQNPRHKITKRGQNVTFRCDPISEHNRLYWYRQTLGQGPEFLTYFQNEAQLEKSRLLSDRFSAERPKGSFSTLEIQRTEQGDSAMYLCASSSQGSEQFFGPGTRLTVL.

This clone was observed a handful of times. The chain carries TRBV30 and TRBJ2-7, with TRBD2 matching over 8 bases. This CDR3 has 14 amino acids. CDR1 and CDR2 (germline): GTSNPN, SVGIG (reference sequence). V lost 2 bases, J lost 2 bases, and 5 bases stayed unmatched. The CDR3 DNA reads TGTGCCTGGAGTTTTAGCGGGGCGGCCTACGAGCAGTACTTC. Protein: CAWSFSGAAYEQYF.